This T cell receptor (beta chain) was captured by sequencing in a study of technical replicates of blood from a few donors. V was pared by 1 base and J by 3 bases, with 5 bases of the junction left unmatched. Germline CDR1 reads MNHNS; CDR2 reads SASEGT. This CDR3 spans 15 amino acids. Clones were sequenced by immunoSEQ multiplex PCR, and TCRdb holds only the in-frame ones, with some missing. The table has tens of thousands of clones, approximately 95% seen once; the top ten hold around 0.37%. The TCR originated in a human donor in good health. The J gene is TRBJ1-2, the V gene TRBV6-1, with 7 bases matching TRBD1. The material sequenced was T cells isolated from PBMCs. The CDR3 coding sequence is TGTGCCAGCAGTGAAGGGGACAGAGATTACTATGGCTACACCTTC. It specifies CASSEGDRDYYGYTF.